This T cell receptor beta chain was recorded in a study of cytomegalovirus exposure and HLA in healthy donors. 13 Jbeta primers and 60 Vbeta primers were used for the PCR. Here immunoSEQ multiplex PCR was the method, and the copy in TCRdb shows in-frame clones only, minus some. The sample holds fewer than 200,000 clones, approximately 82% seen once. This clone showed up just a few times. The clonotype comes from a man in his forties or fifties in good health and CMV-seropositive. Source material: PBMCs.

The CDR3 loop reads CASSLTGEPNFNYGYTF. DNA for the CDR3: TGCGCCAGCAGCTTGACAGGGGAGCCTAACTTTAACTATGGCTACACCTTC. The gene calls are TRBV5-1 and TRBJ1-2, with TRBD1 matching over 7 bases. This CDR3 has 17 residues. V gave up 1 base and J gave up 1 base; unmatched junction bases: 10. Germline CDR1 SGHRS, CDR2 YFSETQ.